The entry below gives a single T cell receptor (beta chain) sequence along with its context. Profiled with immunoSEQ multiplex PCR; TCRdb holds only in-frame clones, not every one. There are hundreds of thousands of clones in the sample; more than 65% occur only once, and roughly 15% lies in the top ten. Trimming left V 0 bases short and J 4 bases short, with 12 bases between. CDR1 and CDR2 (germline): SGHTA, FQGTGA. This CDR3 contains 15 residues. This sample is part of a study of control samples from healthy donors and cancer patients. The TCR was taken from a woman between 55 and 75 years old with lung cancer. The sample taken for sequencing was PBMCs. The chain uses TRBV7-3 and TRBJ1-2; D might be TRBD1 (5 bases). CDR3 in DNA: TGTGCCAGCAGCTTAACGAGGGACGGGGTCTATGGCTACACCTTC. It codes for CASSLTRDGVYGYTF.